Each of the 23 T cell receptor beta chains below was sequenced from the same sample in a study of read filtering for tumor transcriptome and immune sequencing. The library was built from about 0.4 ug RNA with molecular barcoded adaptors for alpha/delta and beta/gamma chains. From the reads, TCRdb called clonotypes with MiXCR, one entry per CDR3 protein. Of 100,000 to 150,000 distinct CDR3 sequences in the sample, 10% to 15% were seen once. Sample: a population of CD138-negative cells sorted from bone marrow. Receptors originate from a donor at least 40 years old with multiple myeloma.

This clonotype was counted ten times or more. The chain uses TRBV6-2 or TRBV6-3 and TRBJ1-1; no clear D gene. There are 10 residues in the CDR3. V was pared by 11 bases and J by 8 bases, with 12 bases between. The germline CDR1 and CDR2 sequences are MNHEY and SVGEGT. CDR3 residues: CAVGRIEAFF. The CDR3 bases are TGTGCCGTTGGACGGATAGAAGCTTTCTTT.

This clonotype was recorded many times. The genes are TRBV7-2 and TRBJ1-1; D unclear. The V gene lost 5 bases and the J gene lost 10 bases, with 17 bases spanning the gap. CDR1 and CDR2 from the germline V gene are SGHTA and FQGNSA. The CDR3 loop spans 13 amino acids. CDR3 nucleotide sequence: TGTGCCAGCAGCGCCCGGCGTGGGGTGGGAGCTTTCTTT. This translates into CASSARRGVGAFF.

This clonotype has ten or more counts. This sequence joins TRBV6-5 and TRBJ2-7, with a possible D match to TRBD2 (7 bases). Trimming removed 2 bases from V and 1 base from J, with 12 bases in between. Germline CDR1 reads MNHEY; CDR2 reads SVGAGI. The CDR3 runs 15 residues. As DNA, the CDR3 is TGTGCCAGCAGTTACGGAGGGGGAGGGTCCTACGAGCAGTACTTC. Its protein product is CASSYGGGGSYEQYF.

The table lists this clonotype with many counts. The CDR3 here is CSARDLREYGTDTQYF. In nucleotides, the CDR3 is TGCAGTGCTAGAGATTTGCGGGAGTATGGCACAGATACGCAGTATTTT. The chain uses TRBV20-1 and TRBJ2-3, with 7 positions matching TRBD2. The germline gives CDR1 DFQATT, CDR2 SNEGSKA (reference sequence). V shed 0 bases and J 1 base; nucleotides not matched to a gene: 7. The length of the CDR3 is 16 residues.

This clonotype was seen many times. The CDR3 loop reads CASSQSRGTGELFF. The CDR3 bases are TGTGCCAGCAGCCAGTCCAGGGGGACCGGGGAGCTGTTTTTT. The chain uses TRBV3-1 and TRBJ2-2; TRBD1 agrees at 7 bases. Germline V gene sequence: CDR1 LGHDT, CDR2 YNNKEL (reference sequence). CDR3 length equals 14 residues. V lost 3 bases, J lost 5 bases, and 3 bases stayed unmatched.

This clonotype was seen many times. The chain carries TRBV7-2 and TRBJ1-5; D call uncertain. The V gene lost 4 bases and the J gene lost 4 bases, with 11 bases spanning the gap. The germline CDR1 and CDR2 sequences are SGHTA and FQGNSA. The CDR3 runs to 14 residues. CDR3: CASSSNRENQPQHF. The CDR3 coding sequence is TGTGCCAGCAGCTCGAACCGGGAAAATCAGCCCCAGCATTTT.

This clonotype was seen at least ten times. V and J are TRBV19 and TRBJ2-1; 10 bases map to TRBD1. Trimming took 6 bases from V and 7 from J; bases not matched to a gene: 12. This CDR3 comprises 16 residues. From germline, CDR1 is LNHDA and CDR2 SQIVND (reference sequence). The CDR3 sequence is CASRNQPGQGKNEQFF. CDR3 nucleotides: TGTGCCAGTAGGAACCAACCGGGACAGGGGAAGAATGAGCAGTTCTTC.

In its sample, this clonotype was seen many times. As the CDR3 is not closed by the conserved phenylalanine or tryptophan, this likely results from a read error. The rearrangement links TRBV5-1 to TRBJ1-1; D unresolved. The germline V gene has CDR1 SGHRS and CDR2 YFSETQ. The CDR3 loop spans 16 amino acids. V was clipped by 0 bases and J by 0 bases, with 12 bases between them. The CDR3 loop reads CASSLEGGVLNTEAFI. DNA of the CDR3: TGCGCCAGCAGCTTGGAGGGTGGGGTACTGAACACTGAAGCTTTCATT.

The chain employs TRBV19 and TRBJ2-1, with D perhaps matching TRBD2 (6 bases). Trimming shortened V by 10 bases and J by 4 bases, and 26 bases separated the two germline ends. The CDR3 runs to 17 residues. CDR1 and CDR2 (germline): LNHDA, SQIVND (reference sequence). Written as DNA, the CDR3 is TGTGCCACCAGCAGGTCAATTGGGTCTAGCGAGTACAATGAGCAGTTCTTC. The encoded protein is CATSRSIGSSEYNEQFF.

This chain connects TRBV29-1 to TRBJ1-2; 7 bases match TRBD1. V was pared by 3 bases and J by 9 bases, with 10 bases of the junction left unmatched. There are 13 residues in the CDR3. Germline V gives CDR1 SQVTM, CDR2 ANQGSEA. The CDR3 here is CSVEDRQRHSYTF. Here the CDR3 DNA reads TGCAGCGTTGAGGACAGGCAGCGACATAGCTACACCTTC.

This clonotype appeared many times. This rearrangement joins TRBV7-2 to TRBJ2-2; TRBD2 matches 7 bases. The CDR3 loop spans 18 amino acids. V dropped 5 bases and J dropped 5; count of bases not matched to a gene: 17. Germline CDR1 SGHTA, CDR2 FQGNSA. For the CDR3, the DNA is TGTGCCAGCAGCCGAATACCTGGACTAGTGGGGGGGACCGGGGAGCTGTTTTTT. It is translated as CASSRIPGLVGGTGELFF.

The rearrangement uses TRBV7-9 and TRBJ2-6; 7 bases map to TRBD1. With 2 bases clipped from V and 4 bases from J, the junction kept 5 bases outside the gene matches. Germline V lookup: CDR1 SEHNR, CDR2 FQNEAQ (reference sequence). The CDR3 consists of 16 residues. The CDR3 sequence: CASSLLQGRGANVLTF. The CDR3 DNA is TGTGCCAGCAGCTTATTACAGGGGAGAGGGGCCAACGTCCTGACTTTC.

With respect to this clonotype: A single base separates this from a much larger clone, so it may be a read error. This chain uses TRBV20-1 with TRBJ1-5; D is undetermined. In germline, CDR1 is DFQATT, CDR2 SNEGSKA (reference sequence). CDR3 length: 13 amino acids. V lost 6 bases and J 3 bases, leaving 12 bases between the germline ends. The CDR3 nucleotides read TGCAGTGCGTGGATAGGAGCCAATCAGCCCCAGCATTTT. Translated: CSAWIGANQPQHF.

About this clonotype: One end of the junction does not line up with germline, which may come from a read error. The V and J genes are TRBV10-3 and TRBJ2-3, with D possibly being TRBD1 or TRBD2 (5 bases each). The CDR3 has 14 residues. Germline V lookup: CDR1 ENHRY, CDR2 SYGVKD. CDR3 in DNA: TGTGCCAGCGGGCAGGGACGGAGCACAGGTACGCAGTATTTT. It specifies CASGQGRSTGTQYF.

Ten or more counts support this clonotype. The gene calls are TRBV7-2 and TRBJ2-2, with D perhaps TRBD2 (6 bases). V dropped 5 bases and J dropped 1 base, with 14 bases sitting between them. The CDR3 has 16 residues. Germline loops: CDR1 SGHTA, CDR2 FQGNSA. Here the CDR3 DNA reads TGTGCCAGCAGCATTACCCCGGGGGTGAACACCGGGGAGCTGTTTTTT. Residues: CASSITPGVNTGELFF. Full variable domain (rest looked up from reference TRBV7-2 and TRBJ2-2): GAGVSQSPSNKVTEKGKDVELRCDPISGHTALYWYRQSLGQGLEFLIYFQGNSAPDKSGLPSDRFSAERTGGSVSTLTIQRTQQEDSAVYLCASSITPGVNTGELFFGEGSRLTVL.

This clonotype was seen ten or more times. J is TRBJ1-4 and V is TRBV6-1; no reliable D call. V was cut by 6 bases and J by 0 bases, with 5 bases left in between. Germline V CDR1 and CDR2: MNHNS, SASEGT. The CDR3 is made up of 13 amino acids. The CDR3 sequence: CASRTSTNEKLFF. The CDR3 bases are TGTGCCAGCAGGACCTCAACTAATGAAAAACTGTTTTTT.

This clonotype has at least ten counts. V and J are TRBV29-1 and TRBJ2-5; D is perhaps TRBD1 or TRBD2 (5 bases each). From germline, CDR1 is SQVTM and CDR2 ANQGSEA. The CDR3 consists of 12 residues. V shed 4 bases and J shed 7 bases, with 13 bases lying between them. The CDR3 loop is CSVGDAGRTQYF. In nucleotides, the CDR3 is TGCAGCGTTGGGGACGCCGGAAGGACCCAGTACTTC. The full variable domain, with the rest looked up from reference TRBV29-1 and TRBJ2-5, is SAVISQKPSRDICQRGTSLTIQCQVDSQVTMMFWYRQQPGQSLTLIATANQGSEATYESGFVIDKFPISRPNLTFSTLTVSNMSPEDSSIYLCSVGDAGRTQYFGPGTRLLVL.

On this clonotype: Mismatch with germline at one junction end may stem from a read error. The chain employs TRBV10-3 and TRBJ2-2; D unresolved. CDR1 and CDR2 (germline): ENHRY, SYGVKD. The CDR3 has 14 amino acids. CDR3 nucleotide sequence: TGTGACATCAGTGAGTCTCGCGACACCGGGGAGCTGTTTTTT. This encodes CDISESRDTGELFF.

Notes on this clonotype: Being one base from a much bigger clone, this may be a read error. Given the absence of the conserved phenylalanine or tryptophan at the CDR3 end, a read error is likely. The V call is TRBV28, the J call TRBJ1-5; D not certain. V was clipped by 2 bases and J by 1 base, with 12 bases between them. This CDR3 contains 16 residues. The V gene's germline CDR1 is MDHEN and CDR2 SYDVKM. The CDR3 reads CASSLGSAVSNQPQHS. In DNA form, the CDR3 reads TGTGCCAGCAGTTTAGGGTCAGCGGTAAGCAATCAGCCCCAGCATTCT.

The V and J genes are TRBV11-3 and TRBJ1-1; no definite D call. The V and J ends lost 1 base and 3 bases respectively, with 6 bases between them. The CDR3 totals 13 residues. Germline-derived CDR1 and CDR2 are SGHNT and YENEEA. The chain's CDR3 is CASSLGQDTEAFF. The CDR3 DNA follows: TGTGCCAGCAGCTTAGGGCAGGACACTGAAGCTTTCTTT.

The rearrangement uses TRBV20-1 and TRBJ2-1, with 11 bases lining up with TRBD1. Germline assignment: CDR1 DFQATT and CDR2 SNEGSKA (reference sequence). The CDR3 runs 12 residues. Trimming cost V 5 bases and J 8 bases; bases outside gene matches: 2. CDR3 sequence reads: CSAGQGAHEQFF. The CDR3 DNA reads TGCAGTGCTGGACAGGGGGCCCATGAGCAGTTCTTC.

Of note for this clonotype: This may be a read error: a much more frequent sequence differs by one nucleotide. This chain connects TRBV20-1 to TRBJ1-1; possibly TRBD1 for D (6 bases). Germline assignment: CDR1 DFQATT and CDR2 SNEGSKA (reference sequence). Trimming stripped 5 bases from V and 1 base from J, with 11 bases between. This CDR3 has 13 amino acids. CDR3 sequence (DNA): TGCAGTGCTTCCAGGGGAGGGAACACTGAAGCTTTCTTT. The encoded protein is CSASRGGNTEAFF.

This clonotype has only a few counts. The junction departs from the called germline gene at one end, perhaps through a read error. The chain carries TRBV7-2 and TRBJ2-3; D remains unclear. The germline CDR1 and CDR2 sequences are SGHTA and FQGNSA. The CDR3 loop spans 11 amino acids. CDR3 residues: CASGLGDTQYF. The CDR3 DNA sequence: TGTGCCAGCGGCTTAGGAGATACGCAGTATTTT.